The present TCR beta chain was sequenced within a study of control samples from healthy donors and cancer patients. Profiling relied on immunoSEQ multiplex PCR, and the TCRdb table lists in-frame clones only, not all of them. The sample has about 140,000 clones, around 88% seen once; the top ten hold 1.7%. The sequencing sample was made of blood. This clonotype was sampled from a man aged 18-30 years in good health.

The CDR3 DNA reads TGTGCCAGCAGCCCCGCAGCTAACTATGGCTACACCTTC. It yields the protein CASSPAANYGYTF. The chain employs TRBV4-2 and TRBJ1-2, with no clear D. This CDR3 contains 13 residues. Germline assignment: CDR1 LGHNA and CDR2 YNFKEQ. V lost 4 bases and J 0 bases, leaving 6 bases between the germline ends.